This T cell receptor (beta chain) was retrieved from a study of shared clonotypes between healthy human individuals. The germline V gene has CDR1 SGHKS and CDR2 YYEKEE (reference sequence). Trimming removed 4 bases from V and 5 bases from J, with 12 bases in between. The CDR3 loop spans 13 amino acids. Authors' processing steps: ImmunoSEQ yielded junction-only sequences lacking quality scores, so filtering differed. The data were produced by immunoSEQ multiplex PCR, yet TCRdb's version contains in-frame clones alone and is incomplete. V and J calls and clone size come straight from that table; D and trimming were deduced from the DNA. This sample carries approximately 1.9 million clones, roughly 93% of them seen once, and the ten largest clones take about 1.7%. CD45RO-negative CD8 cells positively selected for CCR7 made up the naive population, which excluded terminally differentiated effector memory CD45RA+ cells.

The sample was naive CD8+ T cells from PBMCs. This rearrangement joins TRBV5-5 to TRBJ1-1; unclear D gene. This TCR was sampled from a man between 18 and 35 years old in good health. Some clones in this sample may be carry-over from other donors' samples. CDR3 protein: CASSLTHRTEAFF. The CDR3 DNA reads TGTGCCAGCAGCCTCACCCACCGGACTGAAGCTTTCTTT.